The 28 T cell receptor beta chains reported below all come from one sample, sequenced in a study of blood T cell repertoires in COVID-19. Sequenced by immunoSEQ multiplex PCR; TCRdb stores in-frame clones only, minus some. The sample includes approximately 270,000 clones, 80% to 90% seen only once; the top ten take approximately 1.3%. The sample taken for sequencing was peripheral blood. These receptors all stem from a man of 80 years or more with acute or convalescent COVID-19.

The table lists this clone with a count of one. This chain links TRBV19 with TRBJ2-7; 8 positions match TRBD2. The CDR3 loop spans 19 amino acids. The junction had 23 bases not matched to a gene; V was cut back by 7 bases and J by 3 bases. CDR1 LNHDA and CDR2 SQIVND come from the germline V gene (reference sequence). The CDR3 protein is CASTPAGAGSMADLYEQYF. In DNA, the CDR3 is TGTGCCAGTACGCCAGCGGGGGCAGGAAGTATGGCGGACCTCTACGAGCAGTACTTC.

The rearrangement joins TRBV14 to TRBJ2-1; 7 nucleotides match TRBD2. CDR1 SGHDN and CDR2 FVKESK come from the germline V gene. The V and J ends lost 3 bases and 4 bases, in that order; junction bases with no gene match: 9. This CDR3 comprises 16 residues. CDR3 DNA sequence: TGTGCCAGCAGCCATTGGGGACTACTAGGTTACAATGAGCAGTTCTTC. Translation gives CASSHWGLLGYNEQFF.

This CDR3 reads CASSLGTAATYEQYF. In DNA, the CDR3 is TGTGCCAGCAGCTTAGGTACAGCGGCTACTTACGAGCAGTACTTC. The gene calls are TRBV7-8 and TRBJ2-7; TRBD2 is a possible D gene (5 bases). There are 15 residues in the CDR3. The ends were cut back, 1 base at V and 4 bases at J, with 14 bases in the middle. Germline CDR1 reads SGHVS; CDR2 reads FQNEAQ.

This clone came up once. The chain combines TRBV7-2 with TRBJ2-7; D is unresolved. Looked up from germline, CDR1 is SGHTA and CDR2 is FQGNSA. With 0 bases removed from V and 0 bases from J, the gap between germline ends came to 3 bases. The CDR3 is made up of 13 amino acids. In nucleotides, the CDR3 is TGTGCCAGCAGCTTAGCTCGCTCCTACGAGCAGTACTTC. This gives the protein CASSLARSYEQYF. The full variable domain, with the rest looked up from reference TRBV7-2 and TRBJ2-7, is GAGVSQSPSNKVTEKGKDVELRCDPISGHTALYWYRQSLGQGLEFLIYFQGNSAPDKSGLPSDRFSAERTGGSVSTLTIQRTQQEDSAVYLCASSLARSYEQYFGPGTRLTVT.

This clone was observed a few times. The rearrangement links TRBV12-3 or TRBV12-4 to TRBJ1-6; 7 nucleotides line up with TRBD1. CDR3 length: 13 residues. V dropped 5 bases and J dropped 8; count of bases not matched to a gene: 3. The DNA for the CDR3 is TGTGCCAGCAGTCTCGACAGGGATTCACCCCTCCACTTT. Its protein is CASSLDRDSPLHF.

The rearrangement uses TRBV5-1 and TRBJ2-5; 7 bases match TRBD2. CDR1 and CDR2 from the germline V gene are SGHRS and YFSETQ. The CDR3 totals 16 residues. V shed 3 bases and J 5 bases; nucleotides not matched to a gene: 13. The CDR3 DNA reads as TGCGCCAGCAGCTCGAGCATGGGGGGACTATTCGAGACCCAGTACTTC. It specifies CASSSSMGGLFETQYF.

The J gene is TRBJ2-1, the V gene TRBV18; 10 nucleotides agree with TRBD1. Germline values: CDR1 KGHSH, CDR2 LQKENI. V shed 3 bases and J 6 bases; nucleotides not matched to a gene: 5. CDR3 size: 15 residues. CDR3: CASSPARDRGNEQFF. CDR3 coding DNA: TGTGCCAGCTCACCGGCCCGGGACAGGGGCAATGAGCAGTTCTTC.

This clone appeared once. The chain combines TRBV6-5 with TRBJ2-3, with TRBD2 as a possible D gene (6 bases). Germline CDR1 MNHEY, CDR2 SVGAGI. Trimming cost V 2 bases and J 5 bases, with 17 bases left between them. The length of the CDR3 is 16 residues. Here the CDR3 reads CASSYGTRRHVDTQYF. For the CDR3, the DNA is TGTGCCAGCAGTTACGGGACTCGGAGACACGTAGATACGCAGTATTTT.

This rearrangement joins TRBV19 to TRBJ1-5; D is possibly TRBD1 (6 bases). The germline V gene encodes CDR1 LNHDA and CDR2 SQIVND (reference sequence). Trimming pared 4 bases from V and 4 bases from J, leaving 17 bases between. CDR3 length: 16 amino acids. The CDR3 DNA is TGTGCCAGTAGTAAACCCCGTGGACAGTCGAATCAGCCCCAGCATTTT. Translation gives CASSKPRGQSNQPQHF.

The chain combines TRBV21-1 with TRBJ1-6; the table's D call of TRBD1 was not tested on the DNA. TRBV21-1 is a known pseudogene. The CDR3 totals 15 residues. The CDR3 DNA reads TGTGCCAGCAGCAGTATAGGGACACCGGATTCACCCCTCCACTTT. Translated, it gives CASSSIGTPDSPLHF.

The CDR3 loop reads CASRLAEQPLYEQYF. The CDR3 coding sequence is TGTGCCAGCAGACTAGCGGAGCAGCCCCTATACGAGCAGTACTTC. The chain employs TRBV5-6 and TRBJ2-7; TRBD2 aligns across 8 bases. From germline, CDR1 is SGHDT and CDR2 YYEEEE. CDR3 length: 15 residues. J gave up 4 bases and V 5 bases, and 11 bases lay outside the gene matches.

The rearrangement uses TRBV4-3 and TRBJ1-2, with TRBD1 as a possible D gene (6 bases). V lost 0 bases and J 4 bases, leaving 12 bases between the germline ends. The V gene's germline CDR1 is LGHNA and CDR2 YSLEER. The CDR3 consists of 15 residues. The CDR3 region has the DNA TGCGCCAGCAGCCAAGATCGGGACAAAGCCTATGGCTACACCTTC. It specifies CASSQDRDKAYGYTF.

The V gene is TRBV6-2 or TRBV6-3, the J gene TRBJ2-3; 12 bases agree with TRBD2. CDR1 and CDR2 (germline): MNHEY, SVGEGT. The CDR3 length is 15 residues. J lost 7 bases, V lost 5 bases, and 7 bases had no gene match. CDR3 sequence reads: CASSVQTSGSNTQYF. For the CDR3, the DNA is TGTGCCAGCAGTGTCCAGACTAGCGGGAGTAATACGCAGTATTTT.

This clone was detected once. J is TRBJ1-1 and V is TRBV12-3 or TRBV12-4; D might be TRBD1 (5 bases). This CDR3 is 12 amino acids long. The V and J ends lost 8 bases and 11 bases respectively, with 18 bases between them. CDR3 sequence reads: CASRRGSRLAFF. CDR3 DNA sequence: TGTGCCAGCCGGAGGGGTTCACGGTTGGCTTTCTTT.

This sequence joins TRBV2 and TRBJ2-2; D is perhaps TRBD2 (9 bases). The CDR3 covers 17 residues. In germline, CDR1 is SNHLY, CDR2 FYNNEI. CDR3 protein: CPTTKAGGRGRTGELFF. CDR3 sequence (DNA): TGTCCCACCACCAAAGCGGGGGGCAGGGGGCGAACCGGGGAGCTGTTTTTT.

The J gene is TRBJ2-1, the V gene TRBV18, with D tentatively TRBD2 (6 bases). Germline V gene data show CDR1 as KGHSH and CDR2 as LQKENI. Deletions cut 1 base from V and 8 bases from J, with 15 bases between. CDR3 length: 15 residues. CDR3 sequence (DNA): TGTGCCAGCTCACCACTTAACGGACTACTCGATGAGCAGTTCTTC. The encoded protein is CASSPLNGLLDEQFF.

The V gene is TRBV2, the J gene TRBJ1-3; D unresolved. V lost 3 bases and J lost 0, with 6 bases in between. The CDR3 covers 14 residues. Germline lookup yields CDR1 SNHLY and CDR2 FYNNEI. CDR3 DNA: TGTGCCAGCAGTGATTATAGCTCTGGAAACACCATATATTTT. Translating gives CASSDYSSGNTIYF.

The chain has TRBV28 and TRBJ1-2; D is perhaps TRBD1 (5 bases). The CDR3 consists of 12 residues. The germline gives CDR1 MDHEN, CDR2 SYDVKM. V lost 4 bases and J lost 7, with 10 bases in between. In DNA, the CDR3 is TGTGCCAGCAGTTCTCAGGGCTCTGGCTACACCTTC. This translates into CASSSQGSGYTF.

The chain joins TRBV27 to TRBJ2-2; TRBD1 is a possible D gene (6 bases). CDR1 is MNHEY and CDR2 is SMNVEV in the germline V gene (reference sequence). Trimming pared 2 bases from V and 7 bases from J, leaving 14 bases between. This CDR3 is 15 amino acids long. The CDR3 is CASSLNREQGGELFF. The CDR3 DNA reads as TGTGCCAGCAGTTTAAACAGGGAGCAAGGCGGGGAGCTGTTTTTT.

The V and J genes are TRBV29-1 and TRBJ1-1; D remains ambiguous. This CDR3 comprises 13 residues. Germline loops: CDR1 SQVTM, CDR2 ANQGSEA. V was pared by 4 bases and J by 4 bases, with 13 bases between. CDR3 amino acids: CSVGATVSTEAFF. DNA for the CDR3: TGCAGCGTTGGGGCCACCGTAAGCACTGAAGCTTTCTTT.

The chain recombines TRBV19 with TRBJ1-2; D possibly corresponds to TRBD1 (6 bases). This CDR3 is built from 13 residues. Trimming took off 5 bases at V and 8 bases at J, with 15 bases between the two ends. Germline-derived CDR1 and CDR2 are LNHDA and SQIVND (reference sequence). CDR3 sequence: CASSYGGARGYTF. For the CDR3, the DNA is TGTGCCAGTAGTTATGGGGGCGCGCGGGGCTACACCTTC.

This sequence joins TRBV14 and TRBJ2-4; TRBD2 is a possible D gene (6 bases). Germline CDR1 reads SGHDN; CDR2 reads FVKESK. V was pared by 6 bases and J by 10 bases, with 10 bases between. The CDR3 contains 11 residues. In nucleotides, the CDR3 is TGTGCCAGCAGTGCCGGGGGAATTCAGTACTTC. It specifies CASSAGGIQYF. The full variable domain, completed using reference TRBV14 and TRBJ2-4, is EAGVTQFPSHSVIEKGQTVTLRCDPISGHDNLYWYRRVMGKEIKFLLHFVKESKQDESGMPNNRFLAERTGGTYSTLKVQPAELEDSGVYFCASSAGGIQYFGAGTRLSVL.

This chain joins TRBV7-8 and TRBJ1-5, with 7 bases that match TRBD1. Losses at the gene ends were 1 base for V and 4 bases for J; bases not matched to a gene: 4. The CDR3 loop spans 15 amino acids. Germline lookup yields CDR1 SGHVS and CDR2 FQNEAQ. CDR3 nucleotide sequence: TGTGCCAGCAGCTTAGGAGGGGGCAGGAATCAGCCCCAGCATTTT. Its protein product is CASSLGGGRNQPQHF.

The rearrangement joins TRBV27 to TRBJ2-1; D gene uncertain. V lost 6 bases and J 7 bases, leaving 19 bases between the germline ends. The germline CDR1 and CDR2 sequences are MNHEY and SMNVEV (reference sequence). The CDR3 covers 15 residues. The CDR3 DNA reads as TGTGCCAGCAGCCTTTTACCTTCAGGCCCTAATGAGCAGTTCTTC. The encoded protein is CASSLLPSGPNEQFF.

This chain uses TRBV7-7 with TRBJ2-1; 12 bases are a match to TRBD2. V trimming: 5 bases; J trimming: 6 bases; junction bases outside the gene matches: 5. The CDR3 runs 15 residues. Germline CDR1 and CDR2: SSHAT and FNYEAQ (reference sequence). CDR3 residues: CASSLGLAGPNEQFF. The DNA for the CDR3 is TGTGCCAGCAGCCTCGGACTAGCGGGGCCCAATGAGCAGTTCTTC.

CDR3 bases: TGCGCCAGCAGTCACCAAACAGGGGGCGGACGGTCACCCCTCCACTTT. It specifies CASSHQTGGGRSPLHF. The genes are TRBV23-1 and TRBJ1-6; 9 bases match TRBD1. TRBV23-1 is an open reading frame, and its role is uncertain. The junction had 10 bases not matched to a gene; V was cut back by 3 bases and J by 10 bases. CDR3 length: 16 amino acids.

This clone was observed once. The CDR3 loop is CPEGGDRDQSEQYF. The CDR3 DNA reads TGCCCCGAGGGGGGGGACAGGGATCAGAGCGAGCAGTACTTC. The chain carries TRBV10-1 and TRBJ2-7; 9 bases align to TRBD1. In germline, CDR1 is WNHNN, CDR2 SYGVQD (reference sequence). The CDR3 totals 14 residues.

The rearrangement uses TRBV29-1 and TRBJ1-6; the D is unclear. This CDR3 has 13 amino acids. Trimming pared 6 bases from V and 7 bases from J, leaving 13 bases between. CDR1 and CDR2 (germline): SQVTM, ANQGSEA. The CDR3 region is CSVRKESNSPLHF. As DNA, the CDR3 is TGCAGCGTACGAAAGGAGAGCAATTCACCCCTCCACTTT.